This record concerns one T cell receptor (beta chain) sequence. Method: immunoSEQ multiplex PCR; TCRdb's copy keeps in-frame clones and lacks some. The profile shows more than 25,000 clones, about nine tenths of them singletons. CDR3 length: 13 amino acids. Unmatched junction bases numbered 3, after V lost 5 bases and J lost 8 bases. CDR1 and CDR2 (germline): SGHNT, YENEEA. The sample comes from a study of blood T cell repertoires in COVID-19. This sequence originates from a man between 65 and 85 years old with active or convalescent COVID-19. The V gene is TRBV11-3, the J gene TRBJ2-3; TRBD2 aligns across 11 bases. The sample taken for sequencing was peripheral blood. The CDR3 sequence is CASSPGTSGTQYF. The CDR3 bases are TGTGCCAGCAGCCCAGGGACTAGCGGTACGCAGTATTTT.